The 22 T cell receptor beta chains in this list originate from one sample, sequenced in a study of T cells in Graves' hyperthyroidism and ophthalmopathy (dated by TCRdb to between 2018 and 2020). The library relied on multiplex PCR. Instrument used: Illumina HiSeq 2000. The TCR beta CDR3 regions were amplified from the RNA transcripts. A first-round RT-PCR of the TCR CDR3 used the HTBI primer set with the Qiagen OneStep RT-PCR kit. TCRdb ran its own pipeline on the public reads, namely fastp trimming at Q25 and MiXCR clone calling, and kept in-frame beta chains. CDR3 protein sequences are deduplicated, and each keeps its most common genes and DNA. The sample contains about 600,000 distinct CDR3 sequences, 15% to 20% of them found a single time. Approximately 3.5% of the sample belongs to the ten largest clones. The sequenced material came from blood. The receptors come from a woman aged 40 to 50 with Graves' ophthalmopathy.

V is TRBV30 and J is TRBJ1-5; no clear D. From germline, CDR1 is GTSNPN and CDR2 SVGIG (reference sequence). The CDR3 sequence is 13 residues long. V shed 5 bases and J shed 4 bases, with 12 bases lying between them. The CDR3 DNA is TGTGCCTGGGGGATTTTGGGGAATCAGCCCCAGCATTTT. This gives the protein CAWGILGNQPQHF.

This clonotype was seen ten or more times. The chain links TRBV2 to TRBJ2-3; no reliable D call. This CDR3 region has 16 residues. Between the trimmed V and J ends, which lost 0 bases and 0 bases, there was a span of 10 bases. Germline V lookup: CDR1 SNHLY, CDR2 FYNNEI. In DNA form, the CDR3 reads TGTGCCAGCAGTGAAGCGCTTCTGGGCAGCACAGATACGCAGTATTTT. It yields the protein CASSEALLGSTDTQYF.

The chain uses TRBV10-3 and TRBJ2-7; 10 bases line up with TRBD2. V trimming: 8 bases; J trimming: 2 bases; junction bases outside the gene matches: 12. Germline V CDR1 and CDR2: ENHRY, SYGVKD. This CDR3 has 16 residues. The CDR3 sequence: CAIQRSGTSAAYEQYF. CDR3 in DNA: TGTGCCATCCAGCGTAGTGGGACTAGCGCCGCCTACGAGCAGTACTTC.

This clonotype was observed a handful of times. V and J are TRBV20-1 and TRBJ1-6; perhaps TRBD1 as D (5 bases). V gave up 3 bases and J gave up 5 bases, with 20 bases separating them. Germline CDR1 reads DFQATT; CDR2 reads SNEGSKA (reference sequence). CDR3 length: 17 residues. The CDR3 sequence is CSASPQGNRLNNSPLHF. In DNA, the CDR3 is TGCAGTGCTAGTCCCCAAGGGAACAGGCTTAATAATTCACCCCTCCACTTT.

A few counts support this clonotype. The chain recombines TRBV20-1 with TRBJ1-1, with D hard to call. Trimming removed 0 bases at V and 4 bases at J, with 15 bases between. Germline V gene sequence: CDR1 DFQATT, CDR2 SNEGSKA (reference sequence). The CDR3 extends over 15 amino acids. CDR3 coding DNA: TGCAGTGCTAGAGAGTCCGAGGCGCTGGGCACTGAAGCTTTCTTT. Its protein is CSARESEALGTEAFF.

DNA for the CDR3: TGTGCCAGCGTCGACAGGACGTACAATGAGCAGTTCTTC. Translation: CASVDRTYNEQFF. V is TRBV19 and J is TRBJ2-1; the D gene is possibly TRBD1 (6 bases). V was shortened by 9 bases and J by 4 bases, with 13 bases between the two germline ends. Germline values: CDR1 LNHDA, CDR2 SQIVND (reference sequence). This CDR3 has 13 residues.

This clonotype has more than one count but fewer than ten. This chain uses TRBV20-1 with TRBJ2-2, with TRBD1 matching 10 bases. Losses at the gene ends were 3 bases for V and 4 bases for J; bases not matched to a gene: 8. CDR1 and CDR2 (germline): DFQATT, SNEGSKA (reference sequence). CDR3 length equals 16 residues. CDR3 sequence reads: CSARAPTGGRTGELFF. DNA for the CDR3: TGCAGTGCTAGGGCCCCGACAGGGGGCCGCACCGGGGAGCTGTTTTTT.

The chain has TRBV5-1 and TRBJ2-7, with TRBD2 as a possible D gene (6 bases). The CDR3 totals 14 residues. Germline lookup yields CDR1 SGHRS and CDR2 YFSETQ. V lost 4 bases, J lost 2 bases, and 13 bases lay in between. CDR3 coding DNA: TGCGCCAGCAGCGCCATTGGAGGGACCTACGAGCAGTACTTC. Amino acid sequence: CASSAIGGTYEQYF.

At least ten counts were recorded for this clonotype. The rearrangement uses TRBV3-1 and TRBJ2-3; TRBD2 aligns across 14 bases. The V segment lost 4 bases and the J segment 3 bases; nucleotides outside the gene matches: 6. Germline values: CDR1 LGHDT, CDR2 YNNKEL (reference sequence). This CDR3 has 17 residues. The CDR3 coding sequence is TGTGCCAGCAGCCCTTCTGGACTAGCGGGGGGTACAGATACGCAGTATTTT. This gives the protein CASSPSGLAGGTDTQYF.

This clonotype has only a few counts. This chain uses TRBV14 with TRBJ1-4; D not certain. Per the germline V gene, CDR1 is SGHDN and CDR2 is FVKESK. Trimming shortened V by 4 bases and J by 11 bases, and 17 bases separated the two germline ends. The CDR3 sequence is 14 residues long. CDR3 residues: CASSPLYGVVKLFF. Here the CDR3 DNA reads TGTGCCAGCAGCCCCCTTTATGGGGTTGTGAAACTGTTTTTT.

The rearrangement uses TRBV5-1 and TRBJ2-1; tentatively, D is TRBD2 (6 bases). The V gene's germline CDR1 is SGHRS and CDR2 YFSETQ. The CDR3 has 14 amino acids. Trimming cost V 5 bases and J 0 bases, with 9 bases left between them. CDR3 region: CASRETSSYNEQFF. The CDR3 region has the DNA TGCGCCAGCAGAGAGACTAGCTCCTACAATGAGCAGTTCTTC.

The chain combines TRBV25-1 with TRBJ2-2; TRBD2 agrees at 14 bases. CDR3 size: 20 residues. The V gene's germline CDR1 is MGHDK and CDR2 SYGVNS. Trimming at V came to 6 bases and at J to 0 bases, leaving 12 bases not matched to a gene. This chain's CDR3 is CASRGWGTSGGRPNTGELFF. The CDR3 DNA follows: TGTGCCAGCAGGGGGTGGGGGACTAGCGGGGGCCGGCCGAACACCGGGGAGCTGTTTTTT.

The rearrangement joins TRBV6-2 or TRBV6-3 to TRBJ2-7, with D perhaps TRBD2 (5 bases). V gave up 2 bases and J gave up 4 bases, with 18 bases separating them. Germline CDR1 MNHEY, CDR2 SVGEGT. The CDR3 contains 16 residues. CDR3 residues: CASSYPREGQGYEQYF. In DNA form, the CDR3 reads TGTGCCAGCAGTTACCCGCGCGAGGGCCAAGGATACGAGCAGTACTTC.

This clonotype was counted only a few times. J is TRBJ2-1 and V is TRBV28; D remains ambiguous. The CDR3 length is 15 residues. Germline CDR1 MDHEN, CDR2 SYDVKM. V lost 7 bases, J lost 5 bases, and 18 bases lay in between. CDR3: CASTPSTRYDNEQFF. For the CDR3, the DNA is TGTGCCAGCACACCCAGTACCCGCTACGACAATGAGCAGTTCTTC.

The table lists this clonotype with many counts. The gene calls are TRBV11-2 and TRBJ2-7; the D is unclear. The germline V and J ends were trimmed by 0 bases and 2 bases, with 11 bases remaining between them. Germline loops: CDR1 SGHAT, CDR2 FQNNGV. The CDR3 runs to 15 residues. The CDR3 protein is CASSLDSDRAYEQYF. CDR3 sequence (DNA): TGTGCCAGCAGCTTAGATTCAGATCGGGCCTACGAGCAGTACTTC.

V is TRBV6-1 and J is TRBJ2-3, with 13 bases matching TRBD2. CDR3 size: 17 residues. The germline CDR1 and CDR2 sequences are MNHNS and SASEGT. V shed 3 bases and J 6 bases; nucleotides not matched to a gene: 9. The CDR3 loop is CASSETSGGSAGDTQYF. The CDR3 nucleotides read TGTGCCAGCAGTGAGACTAGCGGGGGGTCTGCTGGGGATACGCAGTATTTT.

This clonotype was observed many times. This CDR3 reads CASSHTSYNEQFF. The CDR3 nucleotides read TGTGCCAGCAGCCACACTAGTTACAATGAGCAGTTCTTC. The chain joins TRBV3-1 to TRBJ2-1; the D gene is possibly TRBD2 (5 bases). Deletions cut 3 bases from V and 4 bases from J, with 7 bases between. Germline V gene sequence: CDR1 LGHDT, CDR2 YNNKEL (reference sequence). The CDR3 extends over 13 amino acids.

Many counts were recorded for this clonotype. This CDR3 reads CASSYSRDGQETQYF. The DNA for the CDR3 is TGTGCCAGCAGTTACTCCCGGGACGGCCAAGAGACCCAGTACTTC. This sequence joins TRBV6-6 and TRBJ2-5, with D possibly being TRBD1 or TRBD2 (5 bases each). CDR3 size: 15 residues. Trimming took off 0 bases at V and 1 base at J, with 9 bases between the two ends. From germline, CDR1 is MNHNY and CDR2 SVGAGI (reference sequence).

This clonotype was picked up many times. The chain couples TRBV28 to TRBJ1-1; 7 positions match TRBD1. The length of the CDR3 is 13 residues. The J segment lost 9 bases and the V segment lost 6 bases, leaving 10 bases of the junction unmatched. Germline CDR1 is MDHEN and CDR2 is SYDVKM. The CDR3 spells CASRGDRNSKAFF. DNA for the CDR3: TGTGCCAGCAGAGGGGACAGAAACTCTAAAGCTTTCTTT.

The chain links TRBV30 to TRBJ2-7, with D possibly TRBD2 on 5 matching bases. The germline V gene has CDR1 GTSNPN and CDR2 SVGIG (reference sequence). The CDR3 spans 11 residues. V lost 5 bases and J 7 bases, leaving 12 bases between the germline ends. The DNA of the CDR3 is TGTGCCTGGGGGCCCGGGGATGAGCAGTACTTC. Protein: CAWGPGDEQYF.

This clonotype showed up just a few times. The chain employs TRBV2 and TRBJ2-4; 11 bases fit TRBD2. The CDR3 consists of 16 residues. The V gene's germline CDR1 is SNHLY and CDR2 FYNNEI. V shed 7 bases and J 8 bases; nucleotides not matched to a gene: 13. The CDR3 nucleotides read TGTGCCAGCACGAAAGGGCTAGCGGGAGGTTGGTACATTCAGTACTTC. As protein: CASTKGLAGGWYIQYF.

At least ten counts were recorded for this clonotype. The rearrangement joins TRBV28 to TRBJ1-1; D unclear. Germline V gene data show CDR1 as MDHEN and CDR2 as SYDVKM. V shed 3 bases and J shed 4 bases, with 12 bases lying between them. CDR3 length equals 14 residues. The CDR3 here is CASSFKVEGTEAFF. CDR3 nucleotide sequence: TGTGCCAGCAGTTTCAAGGTGGAGGGCACTGAAGCTTTCTTT.